These 14 T cell receptor beta chains share one sample of origin, sequenced in a study of beta chain features in type 1 diabetes. The entirety of the isolated RNA underwent reverse transcription, so expressed TCRB transcripts were sequenced. The protocol was immunoSEQ multiplex PCR, while the TCRdb copy is restricted to in-frame clones and leaves out a portion. The sample holds almost 350,000 clones; about 20% are singletons and the top ten take approximately 0.043%. Sequencing was performed on naive CD4+ T cells from blood. The source of these receptors is a woman aged 18-29 years in good health.

The V gene is TRBV30, the J gene TRBJ1-1; 8 bases are shared with TRBD1. This CDR3 spans 12 amino acids. V shed 5 bases, J shed 4 bases, and the junction held 3 bases outside the gene matches. In germline, CDR1 is GTSNPN, CDR2 SVGIG (reference sequence). The CDR3 DNA reads TGTGCCTGGGTCCAGGGGGCCACTGAAGCTTTCTTT. Translating gives CAWVQGATEAFF.

There are a few counts of this clone. The chain recombines TRBV30 with TRBJ2-5; no reliable D call. V was trimmed by 6 bases and J by 1 base, leaving 12 bases between them. CDR1 is GTSNPN, CDR2 SVGIG, per germline (reference sequence). The CDR3 extends over 13 amino acids. CDR3 in amino acids: CACTQDFQETQYF. CDR3 bases: TGTGCCTGCACACAAGATTTCCAAGAGACCCAGTACTTC.

The genes are TRBV7-9 and TRBJ1-2; D perhaps matches TRBD1 (6 bases). Trimming removed 4 bases from V and 4 bases from J, with 10 bases in between. The CDR3 is 13 amino acids. Germline V gives CDR1 SEHNR, CDR2 FQNEAQ (reference sequence). The CDR3 sequence is CASSSGQVYGYTF. The CDR3 DNA reads as TGTGCCAGCAGCTCGGGACAAGTCTATGGCTACACCTTC.

The sample holds a few counts of this clone. The V gene is TRBV19, the J gene TRBJ2-7; 9 bases line up with TRBD1. The CDR3 contains 13 residues. The trim removed 7 bases at V and 3 bases at J, leaving 4 bases unmatched. Germline V CDR1 and CDR2: LNHDA, SQIVND (reference sequence). CDR3 in DNA: TGTGCCAGTACCGGGACAGGGAGCTACGAGCAGTACTTC. It encodes CASTGTGSYEQYF.

J is TRBJ2-7 and V is TRBV2; 7 nucleotides line up with TRBD2. The CDR3 extends over 16 amino acids. The trim removed 5 bases at V and 0 bases at J, leaving 10 bases unmatched. Germline CDR1 is SNHLY and CDR2 is FYNNEI. The CDR3 protein is CASSSRTAGASYEQYF. The CDR3 nucleotides are TGTGCCAGCAGTTCCCGTACCGCGGGAGCCTCCTACGAGCAGTACTTC. The whole variable domain, filled in from reference TRBV2 and TRBJ2-7, reads EPEVTQTPSHQVTQMGQEVILRCVPISNHLYFYWYRQILGQKVEFLVSFYNNEISEKSEIFDDQFSVERPDGSNFTLKIRSTKLEDSAMYFCASSSRTAGASYEQYFGPGTRLTVT.

This clone has just a few counts. The chain's CDR3 is CAWSESGRPDTQYF. The CDR3 nucleotides are TGTGCCTGGAGTGAGAGCGGGAGACCAGATACGCAGTATTTT. The gene calls are TRBV30 and TRBJ2-3; the match to TRBD2 covers 8 bases. J lost 4 bases, V lost 1 base, and 4 bases had no gene match. Germline loops: CDR1 GTSNPN, CDR2 SVGIG (reference sequence). CDR3 length: 14 amino acids. Full variable domain (remainder filled in from reference TRBV30 and TRBJ2-3): SQTIHQWPATLVQPVGSPLSLECTVEGTSNPNLYWYRQAAGRGLQLLFYSVGIGQISSEVPQNLSASRPQDRQFILSSKKLLLSDSGFYLCAWSESGRPDTQYFGPGTRLTVL.

A remark on this clone: Other DNA sequences within the sample encode an identical CDR3. The CDR3 nucleotides are TGTGCCAGCAGCCGACGGACAGGGGATGGCTACACCTTC. As protein: CASSRRTGDGYTF. The gene calls are TRBV14 and TRBJ1-2, with TRBD1 matching over 9 bases. CDR3 length equals 13 residues. V shed 4 bases and J 6 bases; nucleotides not matched to a gene: 3. The germline gives CDR1 SGHDN, CDR2 FVKESK.

A single count supports this clone. CDR3 in DNA: TGTGCCAGCAGCCAGGGACTATACACAGATACGCAGTATTTT. This codes for CASSQGLYTDTQYF. This chain uses TRBV14 with TRBJ2-3; 7 nucleotides align to TRBD2. The V and J ends lost 3 bases and 2 bases, in that order; junction bases with no gene match: 2. This CDR3 spans 14 amino acids. Germline V lookup: CDR1 SGHDN, CDR2 FVKESK.

The chain joins TRBV6-5 to TRBJ2-1, with TRBD2 identical over 10 bases. The junction had 9 bases not matched to a gene; V was cut back by 7 bases and J by 6 bases. The CDR3 contains 15 residues. Germline-derived CDR1 and CDR2 are MNHEY and SVGAGI. DNA of the CDR3: TGTGCCAGCACCAGGGAAGCGGGGGGGACCAATGAGCAGTTCTTC. It is translated as CASTREAGGTNEQFF.

This clone was seen a few times. V is TRBV7-9 and J is TRBJ2-5; D remains ambiguous. Germline lookup yields CDR1 SEHNR and CDR2 FQNEAQ (reference sequence). The germline V and J ends were trimmed by 5 bases and 5 bases, with 12 bases remaining between them. CDR3 length equals 13 residues. The DNA for the CDR3 is TGTGCCAGCAGCCACCTATCCGGGGAGACCCAGTACTTC. Translated: CASSHLSGETQYF.

This clone was seen more than once but under ten times. The chain couples TRBV9 to TRBJ1-3; possible D gene TRBD1, 6 bases. Trimming removed 3 bases from V and 4 bases from J, with 17 bases in between. The CDR3 extends over 16 amino acids. Germline V gene sequence: CDR1 SGDLS, CDR2 YYNGEE. The CDR3 here is CASSASRQGPGNTIYF. The CDR3 DNA sequence: TGTGCCAGCAGCGCATCGAGGCAGGGGCCAGGAAACACCATATATTTT.

This clone has a single count. The V gene is TRBV7-3, the J gene TRBJ1-1; no definite D call. The CDR3 runs 13 residues. Germline-derived CDR1 and CDR2 are SGHTA and FQGTGA. Trimming pared 6 bases from V and 0 bases from J, leaving 8 bases between. This CDR3 is CASRREMNTEAFF. Here the CDR3 DNA reads TGTGCCAGCAGGCGGGAGATGAACACTGAAGCTTTCTTT.

The V and J genes are TRBV18 and TRBJ1-6, with TRBD1 identical over 8 bases. With V trimmed by 2 bases and J by 9 bases, 3 bases remained unmatched. The CDR3 runs to 14 residues. The germline V gene encodes CDR1 KGHSH and CDR2 LQKENI. The CDR3 protein is CASSPTGGGSPLHF. The CDR3 DNA reads TGTGCCAGCTCACCAACAGGGGGTGGTTCACCCCTCCACTTT.

Written as DNA, the CDR3 is TGCAGCGTTGGGAGGGGGCGAAGGACTGAAGCTTTCTTT. It specifies CSVGRGRRTEAFF. The rearrangement links TRBV29-1 to TRBJ1-1; TRBD1 matches 7 bases. The CDR3 has 13 residues. Germline CDR1 SQVTM, CDR2 ANQGSEA. V was clipped by 4 bases and J by 5 bases; unmatched bases: 7.